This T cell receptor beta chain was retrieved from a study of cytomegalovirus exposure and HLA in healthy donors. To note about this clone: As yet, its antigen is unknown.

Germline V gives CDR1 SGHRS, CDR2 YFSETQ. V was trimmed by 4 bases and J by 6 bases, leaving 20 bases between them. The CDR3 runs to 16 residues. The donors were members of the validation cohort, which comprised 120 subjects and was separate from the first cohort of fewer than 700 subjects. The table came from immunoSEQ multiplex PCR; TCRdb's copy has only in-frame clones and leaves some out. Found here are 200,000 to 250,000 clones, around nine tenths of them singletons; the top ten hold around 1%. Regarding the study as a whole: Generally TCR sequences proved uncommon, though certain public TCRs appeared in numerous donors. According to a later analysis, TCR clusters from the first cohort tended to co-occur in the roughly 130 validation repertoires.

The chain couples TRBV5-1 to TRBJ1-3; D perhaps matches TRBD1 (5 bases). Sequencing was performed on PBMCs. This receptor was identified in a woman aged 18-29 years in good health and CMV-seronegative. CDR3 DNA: TGCGCCAGCAGCCCCGAAGGTAGGGGTCACGAAAACACCATATATTTT. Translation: CASSPEGRGHENTIYF.